These 10 T cell receptor beta chains were sequenced from one sample in a study of a mutant IDH1 vaccine in newly diagnosed glioma. Some clones are missing from TCRdb's copy, which holds only in-frame ones; the method was immunoSEQ multiplex PCR. This table holds some 45,000 clones, approximately 80% found once. These TCRs are of unknown antigen specificity. Time point given: week 35, safety follow-up. In every dose of vaccine, 300 ug of mutant IDH1 20-mer peptide was given alongside topical imiquimod. Sequenced here: PBMCs, sampled from a glioma patient whose treatment included an IDH1 peptide vaccine. All receptors come from a woman between 50 and 59 years old with glioma.

The V and J genes are TRBV10-3 and TRBJ2-1; tentatively, D is TRBD1 or TRBD2 (7 bases each). The CDR3 is made up of 13 amino acids. The germline V gene has CDR1 ENHRY and CDR2 SYGVKD. Between the trimmed V and J ends, which lost 11 bases and 7 bases, there was a span of 18 bases. CDR3 DNA sequence: TGTGCCTCCCAGGGGGGGGCCGTTAATGAGCAGTTCTTC. Amino acids: CASQGGAVNEQFF.

The J gene is TRBJ2-5, the V gene TRBV9; D perhaps matches TRBD2 (6 bases). Germline V gene sequence: CDR1 SGDLS, CDR2 YYNGEE. Trimming cost V 5 bases and J 2 bases, with 10 bases left between them. The CDR3 runs to 13 residues. The CDR3 protein is CASSGGEQETQYF. Written as DNA, the CDR3 is TGTGCCAGCAGTGGAGGGGAGCAAGAGACCCAGTACTTC.

The chain carries TRBV6-1 and TRBJ1-1, with unresolved D. Germline-derived CDR1 and CDR2 are MNHNS and SASEGT. The CDR3 contains 13 residues. The V end lost 2 bases, the J end lost 3 bases, and 7 bases lay between the germline ends. CDR3 DNA: TGTGCCAGCAGTGAACCCGGGGACACTGAAGCTTTCTTT. Translated: CASSEPGDTEAFF.

The chain couples TRBV5-1 to TRBJ1-2, with 7 bases lining up with TRBD1. Per germline, CDR1 SGHRS and CDR2 YFSETQ. The trim removed 0 bases at V and 7 bases at J, leaving 3 bases unmatched. CDR3 length: 13 amino acids. CDR3 residues: CASSLGQGGGYTF. CDR3 DNA sequence: TGCGCCAGCAGCTTGGGACAGGGAGGTGGCTACACCTTC.

The rearrangement uses TRBV9 and TRBJ1-6, with D possibly being TRBD1 (5 bases). Trimming pared 0 bases from V and 5 bases from J, leaving 6 bases between. CDR1 is SGDLS and CDR2 is YYNGEE in the germline V gene. The CDR3 spans 14 residues. This CDR3 reads CASSVEGNNSPLHF. The CDR3 DNA sequence: TGTGCCAGCAGCGTAGAGGGGAATAATTCACCCCTCCACTTT.

The rearrangement uses TRBV6-4 and TRBJ1-3; D remains ambiguous. The V and J ends lost 2 bases and 2 bases respectively, with 10 bases between them. The germline V gene encodes CDR1 MRHNA and CDR2 SNTAGT. The CDR3 is 15 amino acids. CDR3 sequence (DNA): TGTGCCAGCAGTGACGGTTCAGGTCCTGGAAACACCATATATTTT. Residues: CASSDGSGPGNTIYF.

The CDR3 coding sequence is TGTGCCAGCAGCTCTCATGGTCAGAATAATTCACCCCTCCACTTT. Its protein is CASSSHGQNNSPLHF. The chain couples TRBV7-6 to TRBJ1-6; no clear D. Germline V gives CDR1 SGHVS, CDR2 FNYEAQ. CDR3 length: 15 residues. V lost 4 bases and J 5 bases, leaving 12 bases between the germline ends.

CDR3 region: CASSLRDTQYF. In nucleotides, the CDR3 is TGTGCCAGCAGCTTAAGAGATACGCAGTATTTT. J is TRBJ2-3 and V is TRBV13, with unresolved D. Trimming left V 2 bases short and J 5 bases short, with 2 bases between. The germline CDR1 and CDR2 sequences are PRHDT and FYEKMQ (reference sequence). The CDR3 contains 11 residues. The full variable domain, completed using reference TRBV13 and TRBJ2-3, is AAGVIQSPRHLIKEKRETATLKCYPIPRHDTVYWYQQGPGQDPQFLISFYEKMQSDKGSIPDRFSAQQFSDYHSELNMSSLELGDSALYFCASSLRDTQYFGPGTRLTVL.

This clone was counted a few times. V gene TRBV5-1 combines with J gene TRBJ2-5; 9 positions agree with TRBD2. The CDR3 length is 17 residues. Germline V CDR1 and CDR2: SGHRS, YFSETQ. The J segment lost 2 bases and the V segment lost 0 bases, leaving 8 bases of the junction unmatched. CDR3 amino acids: CASSLEPSGIRQETQYF. The CDR3 bases are TGCGCCAGCAGCTTGGAGCCTAGCGGGATCAGGCAAGAGACCCAGTACTTC. Variable domain in full (rest from reference TRBV5-1 and TRBJ2-5): KAGVTQTPRYLIKTRGQQVTLSCSPISGHRSVSWYQQTPGQGLQFLFEYFSETQRNKGNFPGRFSGRQFSNSRSEMNVSTLELGDSALYLCASSLEPSGIRQETQYFGPGTRLLVL.

This clone was counted only a few times. The gene calls are TRBV6-5 and TRBJ1-4; 7 bases agree with TRBD1. The V gene's germline CDR1 is MNHEY and CDR2 SVGAGI. The V and J ends lost 6 bases and 4 bases, in that order; junction bases with no gene match: 2. The CDR3 loop spans 13 amino acids. The CDR3 protein is CASRRDSNEKLFF. The DNA of the CDR3 is TGTGCCAGCAGAAGGGACAGTAATGAAAAACTGTTTTTT.